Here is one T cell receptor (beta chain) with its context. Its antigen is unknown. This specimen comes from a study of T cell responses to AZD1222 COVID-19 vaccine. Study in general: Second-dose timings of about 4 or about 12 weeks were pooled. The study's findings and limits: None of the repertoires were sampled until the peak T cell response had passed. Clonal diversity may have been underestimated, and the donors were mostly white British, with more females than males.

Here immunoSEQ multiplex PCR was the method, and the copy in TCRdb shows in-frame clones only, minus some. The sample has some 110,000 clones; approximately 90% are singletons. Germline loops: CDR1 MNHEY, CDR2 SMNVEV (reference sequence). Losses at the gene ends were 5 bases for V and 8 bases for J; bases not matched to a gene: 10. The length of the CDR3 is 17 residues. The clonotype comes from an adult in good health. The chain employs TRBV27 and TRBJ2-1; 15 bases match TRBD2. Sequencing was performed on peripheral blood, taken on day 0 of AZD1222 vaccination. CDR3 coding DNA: TGTGCCAGCAGTCCCTACTGGACTAGCGGGAGGGCCGATGAGCAGTTCTTC. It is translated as CASSPYWTSGRADEQFF.